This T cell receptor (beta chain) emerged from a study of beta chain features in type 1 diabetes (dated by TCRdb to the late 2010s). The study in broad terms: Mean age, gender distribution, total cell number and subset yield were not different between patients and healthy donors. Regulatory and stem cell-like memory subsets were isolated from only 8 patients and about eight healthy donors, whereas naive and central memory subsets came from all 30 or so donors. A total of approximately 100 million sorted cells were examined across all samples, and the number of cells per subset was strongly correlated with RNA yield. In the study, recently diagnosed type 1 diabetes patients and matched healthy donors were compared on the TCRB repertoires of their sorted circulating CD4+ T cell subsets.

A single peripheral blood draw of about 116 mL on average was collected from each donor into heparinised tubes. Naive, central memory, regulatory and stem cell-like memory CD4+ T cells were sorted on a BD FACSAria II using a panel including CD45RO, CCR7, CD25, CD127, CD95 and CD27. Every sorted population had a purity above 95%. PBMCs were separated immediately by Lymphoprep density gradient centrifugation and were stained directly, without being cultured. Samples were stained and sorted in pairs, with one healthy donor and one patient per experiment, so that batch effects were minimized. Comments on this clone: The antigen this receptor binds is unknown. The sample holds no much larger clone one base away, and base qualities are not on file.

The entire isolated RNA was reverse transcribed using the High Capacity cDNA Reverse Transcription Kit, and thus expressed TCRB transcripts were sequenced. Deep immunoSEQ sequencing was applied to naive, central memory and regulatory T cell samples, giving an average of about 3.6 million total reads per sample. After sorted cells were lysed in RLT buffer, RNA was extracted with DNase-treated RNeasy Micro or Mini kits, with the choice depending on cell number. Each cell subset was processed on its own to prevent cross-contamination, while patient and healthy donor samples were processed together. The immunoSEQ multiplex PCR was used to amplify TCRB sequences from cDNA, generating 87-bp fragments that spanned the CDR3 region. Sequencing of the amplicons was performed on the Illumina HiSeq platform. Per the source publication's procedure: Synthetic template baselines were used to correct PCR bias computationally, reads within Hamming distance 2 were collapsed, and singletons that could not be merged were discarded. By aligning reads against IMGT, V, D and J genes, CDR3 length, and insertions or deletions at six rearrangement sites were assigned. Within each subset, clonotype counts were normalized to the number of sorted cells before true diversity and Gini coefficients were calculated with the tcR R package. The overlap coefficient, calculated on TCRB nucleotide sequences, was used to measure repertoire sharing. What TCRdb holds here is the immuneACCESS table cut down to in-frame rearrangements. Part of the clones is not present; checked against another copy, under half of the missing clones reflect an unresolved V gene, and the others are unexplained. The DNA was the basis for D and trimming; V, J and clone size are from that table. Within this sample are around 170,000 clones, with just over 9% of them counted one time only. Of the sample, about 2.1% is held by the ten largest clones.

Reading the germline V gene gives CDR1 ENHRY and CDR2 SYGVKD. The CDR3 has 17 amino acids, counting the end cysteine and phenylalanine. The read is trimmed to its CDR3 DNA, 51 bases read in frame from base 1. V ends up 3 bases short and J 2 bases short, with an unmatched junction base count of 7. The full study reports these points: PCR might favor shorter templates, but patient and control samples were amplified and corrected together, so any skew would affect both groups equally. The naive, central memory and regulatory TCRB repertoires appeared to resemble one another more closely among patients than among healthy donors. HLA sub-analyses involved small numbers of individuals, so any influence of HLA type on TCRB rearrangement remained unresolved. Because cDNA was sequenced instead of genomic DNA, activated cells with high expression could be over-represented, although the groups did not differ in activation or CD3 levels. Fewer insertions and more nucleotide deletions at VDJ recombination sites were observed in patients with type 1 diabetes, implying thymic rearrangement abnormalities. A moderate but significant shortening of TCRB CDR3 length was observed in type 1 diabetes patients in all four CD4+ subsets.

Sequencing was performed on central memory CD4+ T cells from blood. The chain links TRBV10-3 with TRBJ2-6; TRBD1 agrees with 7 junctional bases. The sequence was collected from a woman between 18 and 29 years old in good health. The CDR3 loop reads CAISDSRDRTGANVLTF. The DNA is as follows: TGTGCCATCAGTGATTCCAGGGACAGAACTGGGGCCAACGTCCTGACTTTC.